These T cell receptor beta chains were read from a single sample in a study of blood T cell repertoires in COVID-19. Sequencing was performed with immunoSEQ multiplex PCR; in TCRdb, only in-frame clones are kept and a portion is missing. Seen here are about 260,000 clones, around nine tenths observed once, and the top ten hold roughly 5%. The source material was peripheral blood. The source is a woman in her fifties or sixties with COVID-19, enrolled during active disease. Each CDR3 is given with its conserved first and last residue. A D gene is named only where the DNA matches it firmly. Size values are once, few and many counts, or a class for expanded clones, and some rows have none.

-	TRBV21-1	TRBJ1-1	-	CASSKDPRQGEGAEAFF	TGTGCCAGCAGCAAAGACCCCCGACAGGGCGAGGGAGCTGAAGCTTTCTTT
few	TRBV7-3	TRBJ1-1	-	CASRGAGGAEAFF	TGTGCCAGCAGGGGAGCCGGTGGGGCTGAAGCTTTCTTT
-	TRBV7-9	TRBJ2-5	TRBD1	CASSSDRDQETQYF	TGTGCCAGCAGCTCGGACAGGGACCAAGAGACCCAGTACTTC
-	TRBV7-3	TRBJ2-5	TRBD2	CASSSAGEETQYF	TGTGCCAGCAGCTCAGCGGGAGAAGAGACCCAGTACTTC
-	TRBV6-6	TRBJ2-3	TRBD2	CASSPASGSGAATQYF	TGTGCCAGCAGTCCCGCTAGCGGGTCAGGGGCAGCTACGCAGTATTTT
-	TRBV2	TRBJ1-5	-	CASSGQVTNQPQHF	TGTGCCAGCAGTGGACAGGTCACCAATCAGCCCCAGCATTTT
few	TRBV5-4	TRBJ1-1	-	CASSLGGTGEAFF	TGTGCCAGCAGCCTCGGAGGAACGGGTGAAGCTTTCTTT
once	TRBV9	TRBJ1-2	-	CASSAQRGHPTANYGYTF	TGTGCCAGCAGCGCCCAAAGGGGACATCCTACAGCTAACTATGGCTACACCTTC
-	TRBV11-2	TRBJ2-7	-	CASSLLSYEQYF	TGTGCCAGCAGCTTACTCAGCTACGAGCAGTACTTC
once	TRBV2	TRBJ1-4	TRBD1	CASSGRGQGAREKLFF	TGTGCCAGCAGTGGGAGAGGACAGGGGGCGCGAGAAAAACTGTTTTTT
-	TRBV5-1	TRBJ2-7	TRBD2	CASNQGLAGAEQYF	TGCGCCAGCAACCAGGGACTAGCGGGGGCCGAGCAGTACTTC
-	TRBV11-2	TRBJ1-2	-	CASSEGWGGAGTF	TGTGCCAGCAGTGAGGGATGGGGGGGAGCCGGCACCTTC
-	TRBV24-1	TRBJ1-2	TRBD1	CATSDGPGGSKGGYTF	TGTGCCACCAGTGATGGACCAGGGGGCTCGAAAGGTGGCTACACCTTC